This TCR beta chain was captured in a study of blood T cells in healthy people across ages. The CDR3 has 14 residues. The ends were cut back, 3 bases at V and 1 base at J, with 13 bases in the middle. Germline V lookup: CDR1 DFQATT, CDR2 SNEGSKA (reference sequence). Alongside a J-beta primer mix, a sample-barcoded 5' primer served in a second PCR lasting about 7 to 11 cycles. TCRdb used MiXCR to reprocess the 5' RACE reads, holding one entry per CDR3 protein. The sample has 2 million or so distinct CDR3 sequences; roughly 52% are singletons. This clonotype has more than one count but fewer than ten. J is TRBJ2-7 and V is TRBV20-1; D uncertain. The origin of this receptor is a middle-aged woman in good health. Sequenced material: blood. The CDR3: CSASKAEKSYEQYF. CDR3 DNA sequence: TGCAGTGCTAGTAAGGCAGAGAAATCCTACGAGCAGTACTTC.